The 24 T cell receptor beta chains listed next were all sequenced from one sample in a study of blood T cell repertoires in COVID-19. The assay was immunoSEQ multiplex PCR, and TCRdb's table has in-frame clones only and misses some. Of roughly 400,000 clones listed, 75% to 90% are singletons. Sequenced: PBMCs or T cells enriched from blood (not recorded which). Receptors were obtained from a man between 25 and 39 years old who had recovered from COVID-19.

This chain connects TRBV7-6 to TRBJ2-1; 9 nucleotides align to TRBD2. Unmatched junction bases numbered 12, after V lost 4 bases and J lost 2 bases. Looked up from germline, CDR1 is SGHVS and CDR2 is FNYEAQ. The CDR3 is 18 residues long. The CDR3 protein is CASSSPSPLAGTYNEQFF. In nucleotides, the CDR3 is TGTGCCAGCAGCTCTCCCTCCCCCCTAGCGGGGACCTACAATGAGCAGTTCTTC.

The V gene is TRBV7-6, the J gene TRBJ2-1; 7 bases are shared with TRBD1. The CDR3 has 15 residues. Germline CDR1 is SGHVS and CDR2 is FNYEAQ. V was pared by 1 base and J by 9 bases, with 9 bases of the junction left unmatched. The CDR3 DNA sequence: TGTGCCAGCAGCTTAGTAAGACAGGGCCTAAGTGAGCAGTTCTTC. It codes for CASSLVRQGLSEQFF.

The chain links TRBV27 to TRBJ2-7; the match to TRBD2 covers 7 bases. This CDR3 comprises 14 residues. Germline V gene lookup returns CDR1 MNHEY and CDR2 SMNVEV (reference sequence). Losses at the gene ends were 6 bases for V and 5 bases for J; bases not matched to a gene: 10. CDR3 loop: CASRMREGPNEQYF. In DNA, the CDR3 is TGTGCCAGCAGGATGAGGGAGGGCCCTAACGAGCAGTACTTC.

V is TRBV6-5 and J is TRBJ1-2; 10 bases line up with TRBD1. With 11 bases clipped from V and 8 bases from J, the junction kept 14 bases outside the gene matches. The CDR3 totals 14 residues. In germline, CDR1 is MNHEY, CDR2 SVGAGI. DNA of the CDR3: TGTGCCGTAAAGCGGGGACAGGGGAGTAAGGGCTACACCTTC. Protein sequence: CAVKRGQGSKGYTF.

This chain links TRBV19 with TRBJ2-3; 8 bases line up with TRBD2. Germline trimming cut 5 bases from V and 6 bases from J; bases unmatched to any gene: 10. This CDR3 has 15 residues. Germline loops: CDR1 LNHDA, CDR2 SQIVND (reference sequence). CDR3 loop: CASSGREVYGDTQYF. In nucleotides, the CDR3 is TGTGCCAGTAGTGGGCGGGAGGTCTACGGGGATACGCAGTATTTT.

V usage is TRBV10-2 and J usage is TRBJ2-7; maybe TRBD2 (5 bases). The CDR3 has 16 residues. V lost 2 bases and J 0 bases, leaving 14 bases between the germline ends. The V gene's germline CDR1 is WSHSY and CDR2 SAAADI. CDR3 region: CASSELSTMGSYEQYF. CDR3 nucleotides: TGCGCCAGCAGTGAGCTCTCGACTATGGGCTCCTACGAGCAGTACTTC.

This clone was seen once. This chain joins TRBV27 and TRBJ2-7; a weak D match, TRBD1 (5 bases). The germline V gene encodes CDR1 MNHEY and CDR2 SMNVEV (reference sequence). Between the trimmed V and J ends, which lost 1 base and 3 bases, there was a span of 13 bases. The CDR3 has 15 residues. The CDR3 DNA reads TGTGCCAGCAGTTTATTAGGCAGGGTTGGCTACGAGCAGTACTTC. Translation: CASSLLGRVGYEQYF.

V usage is TRBV7-9 and J usage is TRBJ2-4; perhaps TRBD1 as D (8 bases). V was pared by 4 bases and J by 5 bases, with 15 bases between. Per germline, CDR1 SEHNR and CDR2 FQNEAQ (reference sequence). The CDR3 is 15 residues long. CDR3 DNA: TGTGCCAGCAGCTCCCGACAGGGGAGGGAAAACATTCAGTACTTC. It translates to CASSSRQGRENIQYF.

The rearrangement uses TRBV27 and TRBJ2-7; maybe TRBD1 (5 bases). The V end lost 2 bases, the J end lost 4 bases, and 12 bases lay between the germline ends. Germline V gene lookup returns CDR1 MNHEY and CDR2 SMNVEV (reference sequence). The CDR3 totals 14 residues. CDR3 protein: CASSLIGNRYEQYF. CDR3 sequence (DNA): TGTGCCAGCAGTTTAATTGGGAACAGGTACGAGCAGTACTTC.

The chain couples TRBV5-1 to TRBJ1-1, with 7 positions matching TRBD1. This CDR3 spans 19 amino acids. Germline V gives CDR1 SGHRS, CDR2 YFSETQ. The V and J ends lost 4 bases and 1 base, in that order; junction bases with no gene match: 19. CDR3 bases: TGCGCCAGCAGCCCCCTCTTGGCCCGGGACAGCATTCGGAACACTGAAGCTTTCTTT. Residues: CASSPLLARDSIRNTEAFF.

Written as DNA, the CDR3 is TGTGCCAGCTCAAAGTCGGGACTAGCGGGAGTCACCGAGCAGTACTTC. Translating gives CASSKSGLAGVTEQYF. V gene TRBV18 combines with J gene TRBJ2-7; 14 bases are a match to TRBD2. The V gene's germline CDR1 is KGHSH and CDR2 LQKENI. The trim removed 5 bases at V and 6 bases at J, leaving 9 bases unmatched. The CDR3 contains 16 residues.

The table lists this clone with a count of one. The CDR3 sequence is CASSISGVSQETQYF. The CDR3 nucleotides read TGTGCCAGTAGTATCTCAGGGGTATCCCAAGAGACCCAGTACTTC. This rearrangement joins TRBV19 to TRBJ2-5; D perhaps matches TRBD1 (6 bases). The CDR3 length is 15 residues. Germline V lookup: CDR1 LNHDA, CDR2 SQIVND (reference sequence). The V gene lost 3 bases and the J gene lost 1 base, with 12 bases spanning the gap.

The chain uses TRBV3-1 (or the pseudogene TRBV3-2) and TRBJ2-1; TRBD2 matches 9 bases. With V trimmed by 3 bases and J by 0 bases, 0 bases remained unmatched. Per germline, CDR1 LGHDT and CDR2 YNNKEL (reference sequence). The CDR3 consists of 15 residues. CDR3 sequence: CASSHSGSSYNEQFF. CDR3 nucleotides: TGTGCCAGCAGCCATAGCGGGAGCTCCTACAATGAGCAGTTCTTC.

This clone was seen a few times. The V gene is TRBV3-1 (or the pseudogene TRBV3-2), the J gene TRBJ2-7; 8 nucleotides align to TRBD1. CDR1 LGHDT and CDR2 YNNKEL come from the germline V gene (reference sequence). This CDR3 spans 15 amino acids. V lost 1 base and J lost 2; bases outside the gene matches: 4. This CDR3 is CASSQAWGQAYEQYF. The CDR3 coding sequence is TGTGCCAGCAGCCAAGCGTGGGGACAGGCCTACGAGCAGTACTTC.

The V call is TRBV9, the J call TRBJ2-1, with TRBD2 matching over 13 bases. The V and J ends lost 3 bases and 11 bases, in that order; junction bases with no gene match: 11. Germline CDR1 reads SGDLS; CDR2 reads YYNGEE. The CDR3 runs to 16 residues. The CDR3 loop is CASSEDIGLAGEKQFF. In nucleotides, the CDR3 is TGTGCCAGCAGCGAGGATATCGGACTAGCGGGGGAGAAGCAGTTCTTC.

The chain has TRBV27 and TRBJ1-5; 8 bases line up with TRBD1. CDR1 is MNHEY and CDR2 is SMNVEV in the germline V gene (reference sequence). Trimming cost V 7 bases and J 6 bases; bases outside gene matches: 2. The CDR3 has 12 amino acids. The CDR3 nucleotides are TGTGCCAGCATACAGGGGGTTCAGCCCCAGCATTTT. It specifies CASIQGVQPQHF.

The chain combines TRBV18 with TRBJ2-7; 8 bases map to TRBD2. V shed 4 bases and J 2 bases; nucleotides not matched to a gene: 7. This CDR3 is built from 15 residues. In germline, CDR1 is KGHSH, CDR2 LQKENI. The CDR3: CASSRGAGVPYEQYF. CDR3 in DNA: TGTGCCAGCTCACGAGGAGCGGGAGTTCCCTACGAGCAGTACTTC.

V and J are TRBV5-1 and TRBJ2-7; TRBD2 aligns across 16 bases. The ends lost 4 bases at V and 3 bases at J; junction bases unmatched: 7. The CDR3 length is 17 residues. Germline V gene sequence: CDR1 SGHRS, CDR2 YFSETQ. CDR3 coding DNA: TGCGCCAGCAGCGTGGGACTAGCGGGAGGGCCTGACTACGAGCAGTACTTC. Translating gives CASSVGLAGGPDYEQYF.

This chain uses TRBV28 with TRBJ2-7, with D possibly matching TRBD2 (6 bases). This CDR3 is 15 amino acids long. Trimming stripped 7 bases from V and 2 bases from J, with 18 bases between. Germline assignment: CDR1 MDHEN and CDR2 SYDVKM. Written as DNA, the CDR3 is TGTGCCAGCACCGTCGGGGCTAGCGAAACCTACGAGCAGTACTTC. Translating it yields CASTVGASETYEQYF.

This chain uses TRBV28 with TRBJ1-2, with a weak D call TRBD1 (5 bases). The germline V gene encodes CDR1 MDHEN and CDR2 SYDVKM. Deletions cut 3 bases from V and 7 bases from J, with 9 bases between. This CDR3 is built from 12 residues. The CDR3 DNA reads as TGTGCCAGCAGTTTGCAGGGTACTGGCTACACCTTC. This codes for CASSLQGTGYTF.

The chain couples TRBV10-3 to TRBJ2-7, with D perhaps matching TRBD1 (6 bases). With 2 bases removed from V and 6 bases from J, the gap between germline ends came to 11 bases. The V gene's germline CDR1 is ENHRY and CDR2 SYGVKD. The CDR3 contains 13 residues. The CDR3 DNA reads as TGTGCCATCAGTGAGGCGGACAGTTCCGAGCAGTACTTC. It codes for CAISEADSSEQYF.

This clone was picked up one time. The rearrangement uses TRBV5-1 and TRBJ1-2, with D perhaps TRBD1 (5 bases). Germline CDR1 reads SGHRS; CDR2 reads YFSETQ. The CDR3 is 14 residues long. Trimming left V 0 bases short and J 1 base short, with 7 bases between. The CDR3 DNA is TGCGCCAGCAGCTTGGCCGACAGTAACTATGGCTACACCTTC. It specifies CASSLADSNYGYTF. The variable domain in full, with the rest retrieved from reference TRBV5-1 and TRBJ1-2, is KAGVTQTPRYLIKTRGQQVTLSCSPISGHRSVSWYQQTPGQGLQFLFEYFSETQRNKGNFPGRFSGRQFSNSRSEMNVSTLELGDSALYLCASSLADSNYGYTFGSGTRLTVV.

This clone appeared a few times. The genes are TRBV25-1 and TRBJ2-7; the match to TRBD2 covers 7 bases. The length of the CDR3 is 16 residues. Germline loops: CDR1 MGHDK, CDR2 SYGVNS. The junction had 14 bases not matched to a gene; V was cut back by 6 bases and J by 3 bases. The CDR3 coding sequence is TGTGCCAGCAGACCGAATGGGAGGGCCGGGATCTACGAGCAGTACTTC. Translated, it gives CASRPNGRAGIYEQYF.

The genes are TRBV28 and TRBJ2-3, with 7 bases that match TRBD2. The J segment lost 0 bases and the V segment lost 5 bases, leaving 8 bases of the junction unmatched. CDR1 is MDHEN and CDR2 is SYDVKM in the germline V gene. The CDR3 loop spans 16 amino acids. The CDR3 nucleotides read TGTGCCAGCAGTCAGAGCGGGACCGGTAGCACAGATACGCAGTATTTT. It yields the protein CASSQSGTGSTDTQYF.